This T cell receptor beta chain was sequenced in a study of tumor-infiltrating lymphocytes in oesophageal squamous cell carcinoma. Via MiXCR, TCRdb re-called the PCR reads, giving one row per CDR3 protein. The sample shows about 14,000 distinct CDR3 sequences, under 60% of them seen only once. Germline CDR1 MNHNY, CDR2 SVGAGI (reference sequence). V gave up 2 bases and J gave up 0 bases, with 8 bases separating them. This CDR3 spans 15 amino acids. This clonotype was seen a few times. The sequencing sample was made of blood. The clonotype originates from a male donor with esophageal squamous cell carcinoma. The chain carries TRBV6-6 and TRBJ1-5; D ambiguous. DNA of the CDR3: TGTGCCAGCAGTTACGACCAGTATAGCAATCAGCCCCAGCATTTT. Translation: CASSYDQYSNQPQHF.